This is a list of T cell receptor beta chains from one sample in a study of T cells after yellow fever vaccination. TCRdb reanalysed the 5' RACE reads using MiXCR and keeps one entry per CDR3 protein. The sample yields more than 90,000 distinct CDR3 sequences, under 9% seen once. Source: CD8+ T cells sorted from PBMCs, taken 45 days after the yellow fever booster vaccination. The origin of the receptors is a young man who received the YFV17D yellow fever vaccine. Both conserved end residues are part of each CDR3. A D gene is named only where the DNA matches it firmly. Only some rows state a clone size, as once, few, many or a class for expanded clones.

>TRBJ2-5|TRBV15|-|many
TGTGCCACCAGCAGAGAGGGGACCTCAGAGACCCAGTACTTC
CATSREGTSETQYF
>TRBJ2-3|TRBV20-1|TRBD1|many
TGCAGTGCTCCCGGACAGGGGGCCGTGAGCACAGATACGCAGTATTTT
CSAPGQGAVSTDTQYF
>TRBJ2-3|TRBV7-9|TRBD1|many
TGTGCCAGCAGCGGCCGGGACAGGGGCACAGATACGCAGTATTTT
CASSGRDRGTDTQYF
>TRBJ2-7|TRBV7-9|-|many
TGTGCCAGCAGTAATGTGATCTCCTACGAGCAGTACTTC
CASSNVISYEQYF
>TRBJ2-7|TRBV5-1|TRBD1|-
TGCGCCAGCAGCTTTACGGCAGGGGGCAACCACGAGCAGTACTTC
CASSFTAGGNHEQYF
>TRBJ2-7|TRBV5-1|-|-
TGCGCCAGCAGCTTGGGACTAGTCGAGGAACGTTACGAGCAGTACTTC
CASSLGLVEERYEQYF
>TRBJ2-5|TRBV27|-|-
TGTGCCAGCAGTGCGCCGGGGTCAGGGGCCCAGTACTTC
CASSAPGSGAQYF
>TRBJ1-1|TRBV30|-|many
TGTGCCTGGAGGGTTCCGGGACAATTGAACACTGAAGCTTTCTTT
CAWRVPGQLNTEAFF
>TRBJ2-7|TRBV20-1|-|many
TGCAGTGCTAGTAGTCCAACCACACCGGTCAACGAGCAGTACTTC
CSASSPTTPVNEQYF
>TRBJ2-5|TRBV7-6|TRBD2|many
TGTGCCAGCAGCTTAGTTCCTAGCGGAGAGACCCAGTACTTC
CASSLVPSGETQYF
>TRBJ1-6|TRBV20-1|-|many
TGCAGTGCTCCTGGATACTATAATTCACCCCTCCACTTT
CSAPGYYNSPLHF
>TRBJ2-1|TRBV12-3/TRBV12-4|-|many
TGTGCCAGCAGTCACACAGGGTTGGCCTCCTACAATGAGCAGTTCTTC
CASSHTGLASYNEQFF
>TRBJ1-4|TRBV30|-|-
TGTGCCTGGAGTGTAGGCTCAGTCTCAGCGGAACTGCTGTTTTTT
CAWSVGSVSAELLFF
>TRBJ2-2|TRBV4-2|TRBD2|-
TGTGCCAGCAGCCAAGAATTTCTAGCGGGCGGGGAGCTGTTTTTT
CASSQEFLAGGELFF